This entry lists 14 T cell receptor beta chains sequenced from one sample in a study of tumor-infiltrating lymphocytes in primary liver carcinoma. Unsorted bulk tissue (roughly 17-34 mg) underwent RNA and DNA co-extraction. TCR beta cDNA came from about 450 ng total RNA, primed with a constant-region primer. What produced the TCR beta libraries was three nested multiplex PCR rounds using slightly modified ARM-PCR. Researchers ran the first two PCR rounds for approximately 9 cycles each with TRBV1-TRBV30 forward primers and a C-beta reverse primer. TCRdb ran MiXCR on the multiplex PCR reads and lists one entry per CDR3 protein. Among over 45,000 distinct CDR3 sequences listed, about three quarters were seen once. The material sequenced was liver tumor tissue from sampling region 5. Regarding subset: tumor region T5, tumor centre. The receptors were gathered from a man aged 40-49 years with primary liver carcinoma and hepatitis B virus infection.

At least ten counts were recorded for this clonotype. This chain joins TRBV28 and TRBJ1-1; D is uncertain. Germline assignment: CDR1 MDHEN and CDR2 SYDVKM. V lost 4 bases and J lost 6, with 18 bases in between. This CDR3 has 15 amino acids. The CDR3 loop is CASSSLDGSRPEAFF. CDR3 bases: TGTGCCAGCAGTTCCCTGGACGGATCGCGGCCTGAAGCTTTCTTT.

On this clonotype: One end of the junction fails to match germline, which may point to a read error. The chain joins TRBV12-3 or TRBV12-4 to TRBJ2-7, with a tentative D call TRBD2 (6 bases). This CDR3 has 13 residues. The CDR3: CVSRPGESYEQYF. The CDR3 DNA sequence: TGTGTCAGCAGACCGGGAGAGTCCTACGAGCAGTACTTC.

Comment on this clonotype: At one of its ends the junction is not consistent with the germline gene, which may arise from a read error. The V and J genes are TRBV12-3 or TRBV12-4 and TRBJ2-6; D is ambiguous. The CDR3 extends over 15 amino acids. CDR3: CAISFERTGANVLTF. The CDR3 DNA reads TGTGCCATCAGTTTTGAGAGGACTGGGGCCAACGTCCTGACTTTC.

With respect to this clonotype: One end of the junction is discordant with germline, which a read error may explain. The rearrangement joins TRBV5-6 to TRBJ2-3, with D tentatively TRBD2 (8 bases). The CDR3 length is 16 residues. The germline V gene encodes CDR1 SGHDT and CDR2 YYEEEE. The CDR3 bases are TGTGCCAGCAGCGCCCCACTAGCGGTTGGGACAGACACGCAGTATTTT. Protein: CASSAPLAVGTDTQYF.

The J gene is TRBJ2-3, the V gene TRBV7-9; perhaps TRBD1 as D (6 bases). Germline lookup yields CDR1 SEHNR and CDR2 FQNEAQ (reference sequence). V dropped 9 bases and J dropped 11 bases, with 30 bases sitting between them. The length of the CDR3 is 16 residues. The CDR3 protein is CASTNLDRDGTGVQYF. The DNA for the CDR3 is TGTGCCAGTACTAACTTGGACAGAGACGGCACAGGTGTGCAGTATTTT.

Ten or more counts support this clonotype. This chain joins TRBV6-1 and TRBJ2-7, with 12 bases that match TRBD2. CDR3 length: 16 amino acids. With 5 bases clipped from V and 3 bases from J, the junction kept 8 bases outside the gene matches. Germline V gene lookup returns CDR1 MNHNS and CDR2 SASEGT. CDR3 sequence: CASSKTLAGGDYEQYF. CDR3 coding DNA: TGTGCCAGCAGTAAAACACTAGCGGGAGGAGACTACGAGCAGTACTTC.

To note about this clonotype: As the CDR3 is not closed by the conserved phenylalanine or tryptophan, this likely results from a read error. The gene calls are TRBV4-1 and TRBJ2-5; 9 positions match TRBD2. The CDR3 is 17 amino acids. Germline values: CDR1 MGHRA, CDR2 YSYEKL. CDR3 nucleotide sequence: TGCGCCAGCAACCAAGATCTGGGTAGCGGGGGCCAAGAGACCCAGTACCTC. The encoded protein is CASNQDLGSGGQETQYL.

Many counts were recorded for this clonotype. J is TRBJ2-1 and V is TRBV6-5; the match to TRBD2 covers 16 bases. The length of the CDR3 is 18 residues. Germline assignment: CDR1 MNHEY and CDR2 SVGAGI. Germline trimming cut 8 bases from V and 8 bases from J; bases unmatched to any gene: 15. The CDR3 DNA reads as TGTGCCAGCTCGTGGGACAGGGGGACTAGCGGGAGGGCGCATGAGCAGTTCTTC. Residues: CASSWDRGTSGRAHEQFF.

This clonotype has a handful of counts. The conserved closing phenylalanine or tryptophan is absent in this CDR3, likely reflecting a read error. The J gene is TRBJ1-2, the V gene TRBV7-9, with TRBD1 matching over 11 bases. Trimming cost V 5 bases and J 6 bases; bases outside gene matches: 5. The CDR3 is 14 amino acids. CDR1 and CDR2 from the germline V gene are SEHNR and FQNEAQ (reference sequence). The CDR3 sequence: CASSHWGQGDGYTL. The DNA for the CDR3 is TGTGCCAGCAGCCATTGGGGACAGGGGGATGGCTACACCTTA.

With respect to this clonotype: One base away lies a much larger clone, so this may be a sequencing read error. This sequence joins TRBV6-5 and TRBJ2-3, with D perhaps given as TRBD1 or TRBD2 (7 bases each). Trimming cost V 4 bases and J 6 bases, with 20 bases left between them. CDR3 size: 16 residues. The germline CDR1 and CDR2 sequences are MNHEY and SVGAGI. CDR3 DNA: TGTGCCAGCAGTTCGCCAGGGGGAGGGGATATGGATACGCAGTATTTT. Translating gives CASSSPGGGDMDTQYF.

Note on this clonotype: This may arise from a read error, as a much more abundant clone is one base away. This rearrangement joins TRBV5-1 to TRBJ2-5, with 7 positions matching TRBD1. The CDR3 covers 14 residues. CDR1 and CDR2 from the germline V gene are SGHRS and YFSETQ. The CDR3 nucleotides are TGCACCAGCAGCTGGGGACAGACTCAAGAGACCCAGTACTTC. It is translated as CTSSWGQTQETQYF.

As regards this clonotype: One end of the junction fails to match germline, which may point to a read error. The chain employs TRBV5-5 and TRBJ2-3; TRBD1 might be the D (6 bases). The CDR3 runs to 15 residues. Germline V gives CDR1 SGHKS, CDR2 YYEKEE (reference sequence). The CDR3 coding sequence is TGTGGCAGCAGCTATCTGGACAGAAGTACAGATACACAGTATTTT. Translated: CGSSYLDRSTDTQYF.

Remarks on this clonotype: One junction end does not reproduce the germline sequence, and a read error may be involved. The genes are TRBV12-3 or TRBV12-4 and TRBJ2-1; 9 positions agree with TRBD2. The CDR3 contains 16 residues. The CDR3 spells CASRIGGLAAYNEQLF. CDR3 DNA sequence: TGTGCCAGCAGAATAGGGGGACTAGCAGCCTACAATGAGCAGCTCTTC.

In its sample, this clonotype was seen many times. J is TRBJ2-1 and V is TRBV28, with a tentative D call TRBD1 (6 bases). Germline-derived CDR1 and CDR2 are MDHEN and SYDVKM. The CDR3 runs to 13 residues. Trimming stripped 5 bases from V and 10 bases from J, with 15 bases between. CDR3 loop: CASSPSGAGEQFF. In nucleotides, the CDR3 is TGTGCCAGCAGTCCTTCAGGGGCCGGGGAGCAGTTCTTC.